The present TCR beta chain was sequenced within a study of blood T cell repertoires in COVID-19 (dated by TCRdb to 2020 to 2021). Regarding the study in general: Recovered participants in ImmuneRACE Cohort 3 were defined by two consecutive negative NP/OP PCR tests, clearance by a healthcare professional, or resolution of symptoms. The repertoires were released in a freely available public database meant as a resource for research on the immune response to SARS-CoV-2. The samples were drawn from the first 160 participants of the ongoing ImmuneRACE study and from about 1,200 subjects provided by 6 global collaborators. The prospective study material was composed of cDNA or gDNA derived from T cells, B-cell-depleted T cells, or PBMCs. Where available, HLA class I and class II types were taken from metadata supplied by the sample provider and were not determined by assay-based typing. Nearly every sample came with metadata listing a de-identified subject ID, COVID-19 status, age in years and sex. Deeply sampled blood TCRbeta repertoires from subjects exposed to, actively infected with, or recovered from COVID-19 were included in the dataset. Samples from collaborators originated in the United States, Italy and Spain and spanned both the acute and convalescent phases of COVID-19. What the work shows at the level of the full study, not this receptor alone: The amount of clinical and demographic metadata varied by source and participant and was provided uncurated.

CDR1 LGHNA and CDR2 YNFKEQ were looked up in the germline V gene. Trimming at the junction amounts to 0 bases on V and 3 bases on J, and the germline ends lie 13 bases apart. Taken from cysteine to phenylalanine, the CDR3 has 16 residues. Here the CDR3 DNA is all that survives: 48 bases in frame from base 1. Participants in the prospective study were aged about 18 to 95 years, lived in over 20 United States geographic areas, and enrolled through a virtual design. To assign participants to cohorts, the prospective study relied on clinical history that participants themselves reported in a screening survey and a study questionnaire. In the prospective study, mobile phlebotomists collected whole blood, serum and a nasopharyngeal or oropharyngeal swab from each participant. Participants in the prospective study had the option to provide additional blood draws and questionnaires over an approximately 2-month period. Before DNA extraction, blood samples from the prospective study were shipped at room temperature or frozen.

The immunoSEQ Assay, a bias-controlled multiplex PCR, was used to amplify TCRbeta CDR3 regions from genomic DNA. Regarding the original processing steps: The number of nucleated cells in each sample was estimated by amplification of reference gene primers within the assay. Sequence reads were collapsed and filtered to measure the absolute abundance of every unique TCRbeta CDR3 rearrangement. Productive Simpson clonality was computed per sample as the square root of Simpson's diversity index over productive rearrangements. What TCRdb holds here is the immuneACCESS table cut down to in-frame rearrangements. Part of the clones is not present; checked against another copy, under half of the missing clones reflect an unresolved V gene, and the others are unexplained. The V and J calls and clone size come from that table; D and trimming were worked out from the DNA. In this sample the table shows some 180,000 clones, about 88% of which occur a single time. Around 24% of the sample rests with the top ten.

As a fraction of the sample, this clone is medium-sized (0.01 to 0.1%). Its binding antigen is unknown. No much larger clone is present one base from it, and per-base qualities are unavailable. This TCR was sampled from a middle-aged woman in a cohort exposed to, infected with or recovered from COVID-19 (not recorded which). Rearrangement joined TRBV4-2 to TRBJ2-3; the D gene lacks a confident call. The specimen was PBMCs or T cells enriched from blood (not recorded which). Here the CDR3 is given as CASSQDQAHKTDTQYF. The DNA sequence follows: TGTGCCAGCAGCCAAGATCAGGCACACAAGACAGATACGCAGTATTTT.